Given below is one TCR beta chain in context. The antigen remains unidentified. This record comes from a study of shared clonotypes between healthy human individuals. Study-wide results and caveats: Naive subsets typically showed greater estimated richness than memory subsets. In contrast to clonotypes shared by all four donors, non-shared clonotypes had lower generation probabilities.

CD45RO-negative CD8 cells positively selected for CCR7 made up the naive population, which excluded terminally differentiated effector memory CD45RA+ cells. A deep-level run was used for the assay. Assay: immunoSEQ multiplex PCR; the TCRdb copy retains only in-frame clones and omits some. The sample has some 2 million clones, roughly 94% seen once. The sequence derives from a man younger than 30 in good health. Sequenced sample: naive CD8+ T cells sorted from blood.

The CDR3 DNA reads TGTGCCAGCAGTTTCACAGGGGCTCGGGAGCAGTACTTC. It specifies CASSFTGAREQYF. The gene calls are TRBV27 and TRBJ2-7; TRBD1 agrees at 7 bases. The CDR3 covers 13 residues. The V gene end was trimmed by 3 bases and the J gene end by 7 bases; junction bases not matched to a gene: 6. Germline V gives CDR1 MNHEY, CDR2 SMNVEV (reference sequence).